This record looks at one TCR beta chain sequence and its context. This clonotype was detected many times. Its antigen remains undetermined. Per-nucleotide qualities are absent, and no much larger clonotype sits a single base away. TCR beta CDR3 regions were amplified from RNA transcripts for repertoire sequencing. The first round was an RT-PCR using HTBI primers with the Qiagen OneStep RT-PCR kit, and this first round was followed by a second-round multiplex PCR, then size selection and purification. Libraries were sequenced on an Illumina HiSeq2000 using paired-end 100 bp reads. From the authors' description of their analysis: Reads were processed with SOAPnuke, discarding reads with adapters, uncalled bases, mean Phred below 15, or no exact constant-primer or identifier match. COPE v1.2.5 was used to merge the high-quality paired reads. Clonotypes were defined as unique nucleotide sequences and were aligned to IMGT TRB V, D and J references using MiTCR v1.1. The analysis was limited to V-J combinations with a frequency above 0.0001, which together covered around 99% of the repertoires. For each V-J combination, a TCR clonal expansion and chaos score was defined as F50 clonal expansion divided by the chaos observed in the TCRdist matrix. Welch's t-statistics and random forest were used to reduce the features to some 13 V-J combinations, which were then used as input to a naive Bayes classifier. The Morisita-Horn index was used to measure how similar the thyroid and blood repertoires were. The raw public reads went through TCRdb reprocessing: fastp at Q25, MiXCR clone calling, in-frame beta chains kept. Each entry is one CDR3 protein sequence, shown with its most common DNA and genes. For this entry, the V and J calls and clone size follow TCRdb and not the study's own pipeline. The sample table holds about 210,000 distinct CDR3 sequences, of which just under 30% were seen once. Approximately 9.6% of the sample rests with the top ten.

The CDR3 spans 16 residues, from the cysteine through the phenylalanine. Kept here is only the CDR3 DNA, which spans 48 bases and is read in frame from base 1. The germline V gene supplies CDR1 SQVTM and CDR2 ANQGSEA. V is cut back by 4 bases and J by 3 bases, with 10 bases in the junction unmatched. This sample was taken from a study of Graves' ophthalmopathy and Graves' hyperthyroidism (dated by TCRdb to 2017 to 2018). At the level of the whole study: Peripheral blood samples were taken at the time of initial diagnosis, before any treatment was given. Once sampling was done, hyperthyroidism patients were given methimazole at a starting dose of 30 mg daily, while ophthalmopathy patients were given high-dose intravenous methylprednisolone. An independent validation cohort comprised around 19 hyperthyroidism patients and some 16 patients who later progressed from hyperthyroidism to ophthalmopathy. The study used TCR beta repertoire signatures to distinguish Graves' ophthalmopathy from Graves' hyperthyroidism and to predict progression to ophthalmopathy. For training and testing, the roughly 100 patients in the discovery cohort were randomly divided in a 7:3 ratio. In total, 135 blood samples were TCR-sequenced: some 40 ophthalmopathy, 80 or so hyperthyroidism and about 17 hyperthyroidism-to-ophthalmopathy patients. To explore V-J signatures that separate ophthalmopathy from hyperthyroidism, a discovery set of about 98 patients was enrolled, consisting of about 43 with ophthalmopathy and around 57 with stable hyperthyroidism. In over 5 hyperthyroidism patients, the T-cell repertoire of thyroid tissue was compared with the T-cell repertoire of blood.

The paper as a whole reports these results and caveats: Among expanded thyroid clonotypes with frequency above 0.001, most also showed up in blood, which suggests that blood repertoires may reflect the thyroid immune response. In cross-validation, the 13-signature model distinguished ophthalmopathy from stable hyperthyroidism with 87.88% sensitivity and 81.08% specificity, while in the test set the corresponding values were about 80% and 75%. Sample size was not predetermined statistically, and investigators were not blinded to group allocation. In validation, the model predicted ophthalmopathy progression with 70.59% sensitivity and roughly 78% specificity; more than ten predicted patients were CT-confirmed with GO in a median of about 6.1 months.

The ophthalmopathy patients had moderately to severely active disease, with a Clinical Activity Score of 3 or higher, a NOSPECS grade of 4 or higher, and a disease duration of less than 3 months. Patients were excluded if they had other autoimmune diseases, uncontrolled infections, pregnancy or lactation. Diagnosis relied on clinical symptoms, serum thyroxine, TRAb, thyroid ultrasound and orbital computed tomography. PBMCs were isolated from about 9 ml of fresh peripheral blood by Ficoll-Paque density gradient centrifugation. Trizol reagent was used to extract the total RNA, and its quality was then checked on an Agilent 2100 Bioanalyzer.

The receptor was derived from a man aged 45-65 years with Graves' ophthalmopathy. Donor details come from another sample of the same person, matched by shared clones. The sample was peripheral blood. The sequence is built from TRBV29-1 and TRBJ2-3, with 10 bases matching TRBD2. The CDR3 sequence is CSVVPPEREGTDTQYF. The base sequence is TGCAGCGTTGTCCCCCCGGAGCGGGAGGGGACAGATACGCAGTATTTT.